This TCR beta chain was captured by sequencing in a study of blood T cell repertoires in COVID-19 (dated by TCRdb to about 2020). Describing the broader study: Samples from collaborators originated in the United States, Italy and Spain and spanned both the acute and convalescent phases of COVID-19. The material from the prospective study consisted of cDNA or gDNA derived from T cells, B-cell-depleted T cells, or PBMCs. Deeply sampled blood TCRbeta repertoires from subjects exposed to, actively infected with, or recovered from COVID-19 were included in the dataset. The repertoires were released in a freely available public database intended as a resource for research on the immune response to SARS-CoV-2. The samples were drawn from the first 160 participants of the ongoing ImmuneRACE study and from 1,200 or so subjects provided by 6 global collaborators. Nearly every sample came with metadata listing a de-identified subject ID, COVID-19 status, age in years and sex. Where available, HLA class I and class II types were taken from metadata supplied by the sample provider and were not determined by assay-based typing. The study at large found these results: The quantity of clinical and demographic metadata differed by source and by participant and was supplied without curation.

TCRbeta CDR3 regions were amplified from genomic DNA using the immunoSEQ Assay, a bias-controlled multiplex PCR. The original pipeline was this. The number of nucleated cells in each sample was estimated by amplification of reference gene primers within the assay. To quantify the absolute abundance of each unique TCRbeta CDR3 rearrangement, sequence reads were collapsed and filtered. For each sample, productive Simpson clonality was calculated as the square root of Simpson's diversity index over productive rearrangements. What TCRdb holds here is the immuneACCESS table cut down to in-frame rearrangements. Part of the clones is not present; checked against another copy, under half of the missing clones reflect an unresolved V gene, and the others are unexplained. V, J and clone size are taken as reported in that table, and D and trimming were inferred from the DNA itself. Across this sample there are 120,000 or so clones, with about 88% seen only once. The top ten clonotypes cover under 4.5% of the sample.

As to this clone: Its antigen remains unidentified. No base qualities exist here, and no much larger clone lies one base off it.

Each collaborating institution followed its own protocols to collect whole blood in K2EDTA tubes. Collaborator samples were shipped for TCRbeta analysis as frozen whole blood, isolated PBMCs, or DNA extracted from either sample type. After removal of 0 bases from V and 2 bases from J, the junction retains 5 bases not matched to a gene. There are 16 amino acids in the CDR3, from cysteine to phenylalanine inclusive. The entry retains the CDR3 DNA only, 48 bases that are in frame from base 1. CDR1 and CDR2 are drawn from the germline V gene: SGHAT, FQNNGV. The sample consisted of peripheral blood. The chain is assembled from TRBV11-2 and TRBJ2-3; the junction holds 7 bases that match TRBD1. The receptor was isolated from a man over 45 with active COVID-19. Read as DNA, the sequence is TGTGCCAGCAGCTTAGACCCGGGACAGTTCACAGATACGCAGTATTTT. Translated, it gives CASSLDPGQFTDTQYF.